This T cell receptor (beta chain) was recorded in a study of shared clonotypes between healthy human individuals. V lost 0 bases to trimming and J lost 3 bases, with 10 bases between them. The CDR3 loop spans 14 amino acids. Germline V gives CDR1 SGHKS, CDR2 YYEKEE (reference sequence). About this clone: Its matching antigen is unknown.

At the deep level, the assay was run. The assay was immunoSEQ multiplex PCR, and TCRdb's table has in-frame clones only and misses some. The sample holds some 1 million clones, around 76% seen once. Findings and limits, study-wide: The study sampled only blood, and tissue repertoires likely differ. Shared clonotypes: about 4.6% naive CD4, under 4% naive CD8, 2.3% memory CD4, approximately 0.4% memory CD8. Lower generation probabilities were found for non-shared clonotypes than for those shared by all four donors.

This chain connects TRBV5-5 to TRBJ2-7; perhaps TRBD2 as D (5 bases). The specimen was memory CD4+ T cells sorted from blood. Subset denoted: CD45RA-negative fraction. The clonotype was recovered from a man aged 18-30 years in good health. The CDR3 coding sequence is TGTGCCAGCAGCTTGGCCATTGGGAGCTACGAGCAGTACTTC. Protein sequence: CASSLAIGSYEQYF.